These 21 T cell receptor beta chains originate from one sample sequenced in a study of CD8 T cells in Susac syndrome. Reverse transcription used about 0.5 to 1 ug RNA and random hexamers. Via MiXCR, TCRdb re-called the immunoSEQ multiplex PCR reads, giving one row per CDR3 protein. The sample records 210,000 or so distinct CDR3 sequences, 94% being singletons. Source material: CD4+ T cells from PBMCs. The receptors were sampled from a human donor with Susac syndrome.

In this sample, this clonotype turned up once. This sequence joins TRBV10-3 and TRBJ1-5; 8 nucleotides agree with TRBD1. The V gene's germline CDR1 is ENHRY and CDR2 SYGVKD. CDR3 size: 14 residues. Trimming cost V 10 bases and J 3 bases; bases outside gene matches: 8. The CDR3 bases are TGTGCCACGACTCGGGACAGGAACAATCAGCCCCAGCATTTT. Translation gives CATTRDRNNQPQHF.

V usage is TRBV20-1 and J usage is TRBJ1-5, with a weak D call TRBD1 (6 bases). This CDR3 contains 12 residues. The germline gives CDR1 DFQATT, CDR2 SNEGSKA (reference sequence). V lost 3 bases to trimming and J lost 7 bases, with 10 bases between them. The DNA of the CDR3 is TGCAGTGCTAGGAAGGGGGTCCAGCCCCAGCATTTT. It specifies CSARKGVQPQHF.

This chain links TRBV20-1 with TRBJ2-2; maybe TRBD2 (6 bases). The V end lost 6 bases, the J end lost 0 bases, and 11 bases lay between the germline ends. The CDR3 spans 14 residues. Germline V CDR1 and CDR2: DFQATT, SNEGSKA (reference sequence). As DNA, the CDR3 is TGCAGTGCCACGGGGGAACCGAACACCGGGGAGCTGTTTTTT. Translated, it gives CSATGEPNTGELFF.

The genes are TRBV9 and TRBJ2-1, with 7 bases lining up with TRBD2. The CDR3 runs to 15 residues. From germline, CDR1 is SGDLS and CDR2 YYNGEE. With 4 bases clipped from V and 5 bases from J, the junction kept 9 bases outside the gene matches. For the CDR3, the DNA is TGTGCCAGCAGCCCAGGACTAGATAGTCACAATGAGCAGTTCTTC. It yields the protein CASSPGLDSHNEQFF. Full variable domain (rest looked up from reference TRBV9 and TRBJ2-1): DSGVTQTPKHLITATGQRVTLRCSPRSGDLSVYWYQQSLDQGLQFLIQYYNGEERAKGNILERFSAQQFPDLHSELNLSSLELGDSALYFCASSPGLDSHNEQFFGPGTRLTVL.

The chain is built from TRBV20-1 and TRBJ1-1; D ambiguous. Between the trimmed V and J ends, which lost 1 base and 1 base, there was a span of 13 bases. CDR3 length: 15 amino acids. The germline gives CDR1 DFQATT, CDR2 SNEGSKA (reference sequence). The CDR3 loop reads CSARGAGSSNTEAFF. CDR3 in DNA: TGCAGTGCTAGAGGCGCGGGATCATCGAACACTGAAGCTTTCTTT.

The chain recombines TRBV9 with TRBJ1-6, with D maybe TRBD1 (5 bases). V shed 4 bases and J shed 13 bases, with 18 bases lying between them. This CDR3 region has 14 residues. The V gene's germline CDR1 is SGDLS and CDR2 YYNGEE. In nucleotides, the CDR3 is TGTGCCAGCAGCCCCTCGGGGACTAAGAGTCCCCTCCACTTT. This sequence encodes CASSPSGTKSPLHF.

A word on this clonotype: It is unclear where the CDR3 begins or ends on the DNA, so no DNA is shown, and the CDR3 is as TCRdb lists it. The chain combines TRBV20-1 with TRBJ2-5; whether TRBD1, the table's D call, matches the DNA was not checked. From germline, CDR1 is DFQATT and CDR2 SNEGSKA (reference sequence). The CDR3 region is 13 residues in length, termini included. The chain's CDR3 is CSTSDRDQETQYF.

In DNA form, the CDR3 reads TGCAGTGCTCGGACAGTCAATGAGCAGTTCTTC. Its protein product is CSARTVNEQFF. V usage is TRBV20-1 and J usage is TRBJ2-1, with D possibly being TRBD1 (6 bases). Germline lookup yields CDR1 DFQATT and CDR2 SNEGSKA (reference sequence). The germline V and J ends were trimmed by 5 bases and 6 bases, with 8 bases remaining between them. The CDR3 covers 11 residues.

The chain has TRBV20-1 and TRBJ2-7; 8 nucleotides line up with TRBD1. The CDR3 consists of 12 residues. V shed 6 bases and J 1 base; nucleotides not matched to a gene: 2. Germline-derived CDR1 and CDR2 are DFQATT and SNEGSKA (reference sequence). In DNA form, the CDR3 reads TGCAGTGCCAGGGGGCTGTCCTACGAGCAGTACTTC. This translates into CSARGLSYEQYF.

The chain is built from TRBV4-2 and TRBJ2-7, with D possibly matching TRBD2 (6 bases). V was pared by 1 base and J by 5 bases, with 15 bases between. Germline-derived CDR1 and CDR2 are LGHNA and YNFKEQ. This CDR3 is built from 15 residues. This CDR3 is CASSQVGGPNHEQYF. The CDR3 DNA is TGTGCCAGCAGCCAAGTCGGAGGGCCGAACCACGAGCAGTACTTC.

This rearrangement joins TRBV28 to TRBJ2-1; 7 bases match TRBD1. The V gene's germline CDR1 is MDHEN and CDR2 SYDVKM. J lost 0 bases, V lost 9 bases, and 5 bases had no gene match. The CDR3 has 14 residues. CDR3: CASVRTGSYNEQFF. Here the CDR3 DNA reads TGTGCCAGTGTGAGGACAGGCTCCTACAATGAGCAGTTCTTC.

The J gene is TRBJ2-5, the V gene TRBV20-1; D is unresolved. This CDR3 is built from 12 residues. From germline, CDR1 is DFQATT and CDR2 SNEGSKA (reference sequence). Trimming pared 0 bases from V and 4 bases from J, leaving 6 bases between. CDR3 bases: TGCAGTGCTAGAGATAATACAGAGACCCAGTACTTC. Protein product: CSARDNTETQYF.

The V gene is TRBV3-1, the J gene TRBJ2-7, with D perhaps matching TRBD2 (5 bases). Per the germline V gene, CDR1 is LGHDT and CDR2 is YNNKEL (reference sequence). The V end lost 0 bases, the J end lost 1 base, and 7 bases lay between the germline ends. The CDR3 covers 14 residues. DNA for the CDR3: TGTGCCAGCAGCCAAGATGCGGGTTCCTACGAGCAGTACTTC. It translates to CASSQDAGSYEQYF.

The chain has TRBV20-1 and TRBJ2-3; 13 positions agree with TRBD2. The CDR3 length is 15 residues. J gave up 4 bases and V 4 bases, and 5 bases lay outside the gene matches. The germline V gene encodes CDR1 DFQATT and CDR2 SNEGSKA (reference sequence). The CDR3 DNA reads as TGCAGTGCTACCCGACTAGCGGGGGGCGCAGATACGCAGTATTTT. This translates into CSATRLAGGADTQYF.

The chain uses TRBV6-2 or TRBV6-3 and TRBJ2-7; possibly TRBD1 for D (5 bases). V lost 4 bases, J lost 0 bases, and 7 bases lay in between. CDR3 length: 13 residues. Looked up from germline, CDR1 is MNHEY and CDR2 is SVGEGT. CDR3 residues: CASSSTDSYEQYF. The CDR3 DNA sequence: TGTGCCAGCAGTTCGACAGACTCCTACGAGCAGTACTTC.

The chain has TRBV28 and TRBJ2-2, with D perhaps matching TRBD1 or TRBD2 (6 bases each). Germline CDR1 reads MDHEN; CDR2 reads SYDVKM. V lost 8 bases, J lost 5 bases, and 18 bases lay in between. CDR3 length: 15 residues. The CDR3 nucleotides read TGTGCCAGCGGTCCTGGGGGGCAGGGGACCGGGGAGCTGTTTTTT. Protein product: CASGPGGQGTGELFF.

J is TRBJ1-1 and V is TRBV30; no firm D call. Trimming cost V 0 bases and J 4 bases, with 15 bases left between them. Per germline, CDR1 GTSNPN and CDR2 SVGIG (reference sequence). The CDR3 is made up of 15 amino acids. DNA for the CDR3: TGTGCCTGGAGTGTAGGCAGACATTTGGGCACTGAAGCTTTCTTT. Translating it yields CAWSVGRHLGTEAFF.

The chain combines TRBV5-4 with TRBJ2-5, with D perhaps TRBD1 (6 bases). The germline V and J ends were trimmed by 0 bases and 4 bases, with 13 bases remaining between them. This CDR3 comprises 15 residues. CDR1 is SGHNT, CDR2 YYREEE, per germline (reference sequence). DNA of the CDR3: TGTGCCAGCAGCTTGGTGGGGGCATTAGGAGAGACCCAGTACTTC. Residues: CASSLVGALGETQYF.

The chain combines TRBV5-6 with TRBJ2-5; D unresolved. The V end was cut by 1 base, the J end by 4 bases, with 8 bases between. Germline values: CDR1 SGHDT, CDR2 YYEEEE. This CDR3 is 13 amino acids long. Here the CDR3 reads CASSLFTGETQYF. The CDR3 region has the DNA TGTGCCAGCAGCTTGTTTACGGGAGAGACCCAGTACTTC.

The chain combines TRBV6-4 with TRBJ1-2; D is possibly TRBD1 (6 bases). Germline V gene sequence: CDR1 MRHNA, CDR2 SNTAGT. The CDR3 is 15 amino acids. Trimming stripped 2 bases from V and 8 bases from J, with 18 bases between. The CDR3 reads CASSDGSGGEGGYTF. The DNA of the CDR3 is TGTGCCAGCAGTGACGGATCCGGGGGCGAGGGAGGCTACACCTTC.

The chain carries TRBV6-5 and TRBJ2-7; 11 bases agree with TRBD2. This CDR3 region has 17 residues. V lost 2 bases and J lost 0; bases outside the gene matches: 6. Germline CDR1 MNHEY, CDR2 SVGAGI. The CDR3 protein is CASSYPLAGGGSYEQYF. The CDR3 bases are TGTGCCAGCAGTTACCCGTTAGCGGGGGGGGGCTCCTACGAGCAGTACTTC.